A selection of T cell receptor beta chains follows, all from one sample in a study of blood T cells in healthy people across ages. Each CDR3 protein is one row after TCRdb ran MiXCR on the 5' RACE reads. The sample comprises about 780,000 distinct CDR3 sequences, under 30% of which are singletons, and about 3% rests with the top ten. These data also featured in a second study, about T cells of mothers and their children.

The sample comprised blood. These receptors originate from a boy aged 5-17 years in good health. Both conserved end residues are part of each CDR3. D genes are given only for firm matches. Not every row has a clone size; where given, it reads once, few, many or a size class.

TRBJ2-5 | NA | few | TRBV5-1 | TGCGCCAGCAGCCTAAATACAGGGAGGTTGGAAGAGACCCAGTACTTC | CASSLNTGRLEETQYF
TRBJ1-3 | NA | few | TRBV11-2 | TGTGCCAGCAGCCCAACGATGTTTCCTGGAAACACCATATATTTT | CASSPTMFPGNTIYF
TRBJ1-2 | TRBD1 | NA | TRBV11-2 | TGTGCCAGCAGCCCGTGGACAGGAGAAGGAGATGGCTACACCTTC | CASSPWTGEGDGYTF
TRBJ1-1 | NA | NA | TRBV5-1 | TGCGCCAGCAGCGGGGCACAGCCGAACACTGAAGCTTTCTTT | CASSGAQPNTEAFF
TRBJ1-5 | TRBD1 | few | TRBV5-7 | TGTGCCAGCAGCTTGGGCTGGGACAGGTTAAGCAATCAGCCCCAGCATTTT | CASSLGWDRLSNQPQHF
TRBJ2-7 | NA | many | TRBV4-3 | TGCGCCAGCAGCCTACTTGGAAACGAGCAGTACTTC | CASSLLGNEQYF
TRBJ1-2 | NA | NA | TRBV29-1 | TGCAGCGTTGGAGGGCCGGGTTCAAACTATGGCTACACCTTC | CSVGGPGSNYGYTF
TRBJ2-5 | NA | NA | TRBV14 | TGTGCCAGCAGCCAAGAGGGGGACTTAATTGTGACCCAGTACTTC | CASSQEGDLIVTQYF
TRBJ2-4 | NA | NA | TRBV4-1 | TGCGCCAGCAGCCATCCCTGGCCGGGGCGATCCAAAAACATTCAGTACTTC | CASSHPWPGRSKNIQYF
TRBJ2-7 | TRBD1 | NA | TRBV7-2 | TGTGCCAGCAGCTCGGAAACAGGGGCCAACTACGAGCAGTACTTC | CASSSETGANYEQYF
TRBJ2-5 | TRBD2 | few | TRBV9 | TGTGCCAGCAGCGTAACGGCTAGCGGGGTAGAGACCCAGTACTTC | CASSVTASGVETQYF
TRBJ1-5 | TRBD1 | many | TRBV7-3 | TGTGCCAGCAGCCGGGACAGAAATCAGCCCCAGCATTTT | CASSRDRNQPQHF
TRBJ2-5 | NA | few | TRBV19 | TGTGCCACCTCCCGGACTGGGGAGACCCAGTACTTC | CATSRTGETQYF
TRBJ2-7 | NA | many | TRBV4-1 | TGCGCCAGCAGCCAAGATGACTACGAGCAGTACTTC | CASSQDDYEQYF
TRBJ2-1 | NA | NA | TRBV25-1 | TGTGCCAGCAGTGTTCCTAAAGAGTCTGAGCAGTTCTTC | CASSVPKESEQFF
TRBJ1-4 | NA | few | TRBV7-9 | TGTGCCAGCAGCTACATGGGGACTGAAAAACTGTTTTTT | CASSYMGTEKLFF
TRBJ2-2 | NA | NA | TRBV5-1 | TGCGCCAGCAGCTTCACCGGGTCCGGCGGGGAGCTGTTTTTT | CASSFTGSGGELFF
TRBJ2-5 | NA | few | TRBV20-1 | TGCAGTGCCACGCGCCGACAAGAGACCCAGTACTTC | CSATRRQETQYF